This T cell receptor (beta chain) was sequenced for a study of cytomegalovirus exposure and HLA in healthy donors. PCR used 60 Vbeta primers and 13 Jbeta primers. Generated by immunoSEQ multiplex PCR, the TCRdb table keeps only in-frame clones and is missing some. The data show some 100,000 clones, 79% seen once. On this clone itself: Its antigen is as yet unknown.

Study-level results: 150 or so TCR beta chains were listed as cytomegalovirus-associated. Reports credit the classifier with highly specific, highly sensitive diagnosis of cytomegalovirus status.

This receptor was obtained from a male donor in good health and CMV-seropositive. The sequenced sample consisted of PBMCs.

Here the CDR3 DNA reads TGTGCCATCGCGGGGGCGGGTAACTATGGCTACACCTTC. This encodes CAIAGAGNYGYTF. The V gene is TRBV10-3, the J gene TRBJ1-2; a weak D match, TRBD1 (6 bases). V lost 8 bases to trimming and J lost 1 base, with 11 bases between them. The length of the CDR3 is 13 residues. Germline V gene lookup returns CDR1 ENHRY and CDR2 SYGVKD.